This entry concerns a single T cell receptor beta chain. Its specificity is unknown. The data originate from a study of post-analysis software for immune sequencing data. Study-wide context: In terms of disease course, relapsing-remitting, secondary progressive and progressive-relapsing multiple sclerosis were included. General study findings and limits: Patients carried five TRBV segments more frequently than controls did, and TRBV5-6, TRBV5-1 and TRBV20-1 were among them. With F measure, samples from one preparation batch clustered together strongly.

Presence of unique molecular identifiers characterized the TCR beta cDNA libraries. Once roughly 0.85 to 11 million T cells were used, 400,000 to 550,000 cDNA molecules resulted. TCRdb passed the PCR reads through MiXCR, listing each CDR3 protein once. The table has about 540,000 distinct CDR3 sequences, roughly 34% seen once. V was trimmed by 2 bases and J by 1 base, leaving 11 bases between them. CDR1 and CDR2 from the germline V gene are DFQATT and SNEGSKA (reference sequence). This CDR3 is built from 14 residues. The sequencing input was blood. The chain joins TRBV20-1 to TRBJ2-5; either TRBD1 or TRBD2 may supply D (6 bases each). The origin of this receptor is a girl between 2 and 17 years old with multiple sclerosis. This CDR3 reads CSARSGGPQETQYF. The CDR3 bases are TGCAGTGCTAGATCTGGGGGGCCCCAAGAGACCCAGTACTTC.